Listed here is a single TCR beta chain. The data derive from a study of blood T cell repertoires in COVID-19. V shed 10 bases, J shed 7 bases, and the junction held 6 bases outside the gene matches. This CDR3 contains 12 residues. Looked up from germline, CDR1 is KGHDR and CDR2 is SFDVKD. Assay: immunoSEQ multiplex PCR; the TCRdb copy retains only in-frame clones and omits some. The sample contains about 100,000 clones, approximately 91% of which appear only once. This sequence originates from a man in his forties or fifties with active COVID-19. The chain carries TRBV24-1 and TRBJ1-2; TRBD1 matches 9 bases. The sequenced material came from peripheral blood. CDR3 protein: CATGQGSGGYTF. The CDR3 DNA follows: TGTGCCACTGGACAGGGGTCGGGTGGCTACACCTTC.